This record covers a single T cell receptor (beta chain). Its cognate antigen is unknown. The data originate from a study of tumour-infiltrating T cells in Burkitt lymphoma. About the study: Patients covered every epidemiological subtype of Burkitt lymphoma. Productive clonality predicted overall and progression-free survival. Broader study findings: Several public clonotypes recurred in numerous Burkitt lymphoma patients.

Measured with immunoSEQ multiplex PCR; TCRdb has only the in-frame clones, and not every one. The sample shows 200 to 250 clones, 80% of them seen only once. Germline-derived CDR1 and CDR2 are LNHDA and SQIVND (reference sequence). The CDR3 length is 12 residues. The V gene lost 6 bases and the J gene lost 3 bases, with 9 bases spanning the gap. Material: tumor tissue. The sequence was obtained from a human donor with Burkitt lymphoma. V is TRBV19 and J is TRBJ2-7; TRBD1 might be the D (5 bases). CDR3 sequence reads: CASSGHHYEQYF. In DNA form, the CDR3 reads TGTGCCAGTAGCGGACACCACTACGAGCAGTACTTC.